Listed here are 11 T cell receptor beta chains from one sample, sequenced in a study of T cells in localized non-small cell lung cancer. Clones were sequenced by immunoSEQ multiplex PCR, and TCRdb holds only the in-frame ones, with some missing. This table holds 45,000 to 60,000 clones, more than 80% found once. The sample consisted of peripheral blood, taken before any cancer treatment. The receptor set was obtained from a woman aged 40-69 years with stage I lung adenocarcinoma.

The chain carries TRBV15 and TRBJ2-7; D ambiguous. The CDR3 is made up of 13 amino acids. Trimming pared 0 bases from V and 3 bases from J, leaving 6 bases between. Germline-derived CDR1 and CDR2 are LNHNV and YYDKDF (reference sequence). The CDR3 loop is CATSRDQVYEQYF. As DNA, the CDR3 is TGTGCCACCAGCAGAGATCAAGTCTACGAGCAGTACTTC.

This chain links TRBV27 with TRBJ1-2; D is possibly TRBD1 (6 bases). V dropped 8 bases and J dropped 4 bases, with 14 bases sitting between them. CDR3 size: 13 residues. CDR1 and CDR2 (germline): MNHEY, SMNVEV (reference sequence). In DNA form, the CDR3 reads TGTGCCAGCGGTGTTACAGGGTTCTATGGCTACACCTTC. Translation gives CASGVTGFYGYTF.

The chain recombines TRBV5-4 with TRBJ1-1, with a tentative D call TRBD1 (5 bases). Trimming left V 4 bases short and J 4 bases short, with 8 bases between. The CDR3 contains 12 residues. Germline V gene data show CDR1 as SGHNT and CDR2 as YYREEE (reference sequence). The CDR3 region is CASSKGPTEAFF. CDR3 in DNA: TGTGCCAGCAGCAAGGGACCCACTGAAGCTTTCTTT.

This chain connects TRBV30 to TRBJ1-3; D gene unclear. Trimming removed 4 bases at V and 0 bases at J, with 7 bases between. This CDR3 spans 13 amino acids. Germline V CDR1 and CDR2: GTSNPN, SVGIG (reference sequence). Here the CDR3 reads CAWTRNSGNTIYF. DNA of the CDR3: TGTGCCTGGACGAGAAACTCTGGAAACACCATATATTTT.

The J gene is TRBJ2-5, the V gene TRBV9; TRBD2 matches 8 bases. The V gene end was trimmed by 2 bases and the J gene end by 2 bases; junction bases not matched to a gene: 5. Germline lookup yields CDR1 SGDLS and CDR2 YYNGEE. The CDR3 runs 15 residues. CDR3 bases: TGTGCCAGCAGCGTGAGTCCTAGCGGGCAAGAGACCCAGTACTTC. Translated: CASSVSPSGQETQYF. The entire variable domain, with the rest obtained from reference TRBV9 and TRBJ2-5, is as follows: DSGVTQTPKHLITATGQRVTLRCSPRSGDLSVYWYQQSLDQGLQFLIQYYNGEERAKGNILERFSAQQFPDLHSELNLSSLELGDSALYFCASSVSPSGQETQYFGPGTRLLVL.

CDR3 sequence: CASSVSGTGALNTEAFF. The CDR3 region has the DNA TGTGCCAGCAGCGTGTCCGGGACAGGGGCTTTGAACACTGAAGCTTTCTTT. The V call is TRBV9, the J call TRBJ1-1; the match to TRBD1 covers 10 bases. Germline CDR1 reads SGDLS; CDR2 reads YYNGEE. This CDR3 is built from 17 residues. V lost 2 bases, J lost 0 bases, and 7 bases stayed unmatched.

The chain recombines TRBV9 with TRBJ1-1, with D tentatively TRBD1 (6 bases). Trimming left V 0 bases short and J 3 bases short, with 15 bases between. The CDR3 consists of 16 residues. CDR1 and CDR2 (germline): SGDLS, YYNGEE. This CDR3 is CASSVAGEGYDTEAFF. The CDR3 DNA sequence: TGTGCCAGCAGCGTAGCAGGGGAGGGGTACGACACTGAAGCTTTCTTT.

This chain connects TRBV27 to TRBJ1-6; 9 nucleotides align to TRBD1. V was clipped by 7 bases and J by 9 bases; unmatched bases: 4. Germline lookup yields CDR1 MNHEY and CDR2 SMNVEV (reference sequence). The CDR3 consists of 13 residues. Here the CDR3 reads CASNTGGVSPLHF. CDR3 coding DNA: TGTGCCAGCAATACAGGGGGCGTTTCACCCCTCCACTTT.

This rearrangement joins TRBV5-1 to TRBJ1-1; perhaps TRBD1 as D (5 bases). Per germline, CDR1 SGHRS and CDR2 YFSETQ. CDR3 length: 14 residues. With 1 base removed from V and 4 bases from J, the gap between germline ends came to 11 bases. CDR3 coding DNA: TGCGCCAGCAGCTTGCGGGGGTGGGGCACTGAAGCTTTCTTT. Its protein is CASSLRGWGTEAFF.

V and J are TRBV7-8 and TRBJ2-7; D may be TRBD2 (6 bases). CDR1 SGHVS and CDR2 FQNEAQ come from the germline V gene. Trimming stripped 5 bases from V and 0 bases from J, with 14 bases between. The CDR3 runs to 15 residues. CDR3 amino acids: CASSPLRGSSYEQYF. CDR3 nucleotides: TGTGCCAGCAGCCCATTACGGGGGTCCTCCTACGAGCAGTACTTC.

This sequence joins TRBV5-1 and TRBJ2-3; weak D call: TRBD2 (7 bases). The CDR3 runs 14 residues. V gave up 4 bases and J gave up 5 bases, with 14 bases separating them. Germline V lookup: CDR1 SGHRS, CDR2 YFSETQ. The CDR3 DNA reads TGCGCCAGCAGCGTCGGGGGGCTAATAGATACGCAGTATTTT. Translating it yields CASSVGGLIDTQYF. The full variable domain, completed using reference TRBV5-1 and TRBJ2-3, is KAGVTQTPRYLIKTRGQQVTLSCSPISGHRSVSWYQQTPGQGLQFLFEYFSETQRNKGNFPGRFSGRQFSNSRSEMNVSTLELGDSALYLCASSVGGLIDTQYFGPGTRLTVL.